This entry features one TCR beta chain sequence. Its antigen is unidentified. The data are from a study of T cell repertoires in cytomegalovirus infection. Study overall: Indicated by public TCR beta signatures were CMV infection and matching HLA type. Study results and caveats: People with CMV and the relevant HLA were identified by cumulative public TCR beta family frequency. HLA-C-restricted CMV-specific TCR beta clonotypes were dominant in the ex vivo response.

MiXCR, run by TCRdb on the reads, gives a single entry per CDR3 protein. The data show around 740,000 distinct CDR3 sequences, roughly 36% seen once. The receptor was derived from a human donor in good health (CMV status not recorded). Some clones in this sample may be carry-over from other donors' samples. Sequencing was carried out using PBMCs.

This CDR3 reads CASIFRGTEAFF. In nucleotides, the CDR3 is TGTGCCAGCATTTTCCGGGGCACTGAAGCTTTCTTT. The genes are TRBV12-3 or TRBV12-4 and TRBJ1-1; D ambiguous. The V end lost 7 bases, the J end lost 4 bases, and 10 bases lay between the germline ends. CDR3 size: 12 residues.